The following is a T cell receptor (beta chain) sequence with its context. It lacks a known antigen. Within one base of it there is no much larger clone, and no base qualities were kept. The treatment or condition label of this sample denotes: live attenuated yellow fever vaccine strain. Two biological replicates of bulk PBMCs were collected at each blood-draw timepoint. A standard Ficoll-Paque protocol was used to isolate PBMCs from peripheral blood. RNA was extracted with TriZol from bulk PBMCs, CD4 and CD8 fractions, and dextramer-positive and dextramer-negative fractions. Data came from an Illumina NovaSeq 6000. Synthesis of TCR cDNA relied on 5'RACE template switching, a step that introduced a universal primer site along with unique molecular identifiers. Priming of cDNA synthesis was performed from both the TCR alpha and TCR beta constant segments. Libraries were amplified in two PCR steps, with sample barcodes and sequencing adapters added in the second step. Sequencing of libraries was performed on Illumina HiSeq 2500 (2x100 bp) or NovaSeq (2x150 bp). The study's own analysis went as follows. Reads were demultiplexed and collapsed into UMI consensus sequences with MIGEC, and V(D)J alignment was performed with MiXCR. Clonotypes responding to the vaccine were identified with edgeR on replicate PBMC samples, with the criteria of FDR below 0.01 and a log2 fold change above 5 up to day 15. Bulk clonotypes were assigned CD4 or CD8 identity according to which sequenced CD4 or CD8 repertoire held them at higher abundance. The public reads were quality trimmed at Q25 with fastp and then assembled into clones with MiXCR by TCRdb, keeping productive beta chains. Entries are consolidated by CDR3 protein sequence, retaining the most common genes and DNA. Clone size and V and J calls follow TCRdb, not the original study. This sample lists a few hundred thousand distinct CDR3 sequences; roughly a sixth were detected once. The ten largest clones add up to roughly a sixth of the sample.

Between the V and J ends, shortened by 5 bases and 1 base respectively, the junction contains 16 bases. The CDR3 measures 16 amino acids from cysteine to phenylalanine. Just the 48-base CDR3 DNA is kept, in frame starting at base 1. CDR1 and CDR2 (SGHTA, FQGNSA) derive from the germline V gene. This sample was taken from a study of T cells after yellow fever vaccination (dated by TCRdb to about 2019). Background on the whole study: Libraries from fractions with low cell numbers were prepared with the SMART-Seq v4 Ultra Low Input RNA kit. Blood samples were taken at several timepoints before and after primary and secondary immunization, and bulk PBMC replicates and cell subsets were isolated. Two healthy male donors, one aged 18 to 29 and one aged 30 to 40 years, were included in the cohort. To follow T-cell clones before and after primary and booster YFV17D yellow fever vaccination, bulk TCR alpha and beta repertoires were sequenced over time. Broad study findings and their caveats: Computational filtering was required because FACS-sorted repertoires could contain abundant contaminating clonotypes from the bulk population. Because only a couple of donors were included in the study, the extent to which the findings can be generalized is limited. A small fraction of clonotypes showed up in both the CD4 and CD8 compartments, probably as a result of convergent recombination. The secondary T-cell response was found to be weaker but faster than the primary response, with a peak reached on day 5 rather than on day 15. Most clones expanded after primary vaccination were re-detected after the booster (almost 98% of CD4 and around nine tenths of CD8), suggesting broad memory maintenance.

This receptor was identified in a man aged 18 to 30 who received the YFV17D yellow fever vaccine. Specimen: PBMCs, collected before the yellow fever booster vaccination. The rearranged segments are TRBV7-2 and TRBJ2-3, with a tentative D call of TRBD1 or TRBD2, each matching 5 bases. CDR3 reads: CASSARPRGGTDTQYF. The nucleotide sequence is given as TGTGCCAGCAGCGCCCGGCCCCGAGGGGGCACAGATACGCAGTATTTT. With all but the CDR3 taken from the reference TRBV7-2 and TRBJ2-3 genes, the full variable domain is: GAGVSQSPSNKVTEKGKDVELRCDPISGHTALYWYRQSLGQGLEFLIYFQGNSAPDKSGLPSDRFSAERTGGSVSTLTIQRTQQEDSAVYLCASSARPRGGTDTQYFGPGTRLTVL.